A single sample is the source of the 30 T cell receptor beta chains below, sequenced in a study of T cells in Graves' hyperthyroidism and ophthalmopathy. Amplification of TCR beta CDR3 regions used RNA as the template. The HTBI primer set drove a first-round RT-PCR of the TCR CDR3. TCRdb fed the multiplex PCR reads into MiXCR, producing one record per CDR3 protein. The table shows some 570,000 distinct CDR3 sequences, with approximately 15% occurring only once. Sequencing was performed on blood. The receptors here all came from a woman younger than 30 with Graves' ophthalmopathy.

The CDR3 region is CASSLARSPNEQFF. The CDR3 nucleotides are TGTGCCAGCAGTTTAGCGCGATCGCCCAATGAGCAGTTCTTC. The V gene is TRBV12-3 or TRBV12-4, the J gene TRBJ2-1; D gene unclear. V was clipped by 0 bases and J by 6 bases, with 9 bases between them. The CDR3 loop spans 14 amino acids.

This clonotype showed up many times. This CDR3 is CASSSAQGQYF. The CDR3 nucleotides read TGTGCCAGCAGTTCCGCGCAAGGGCAGTACTTC. The J gene is TRBJ2-7, the V gene TRBV12-3 or TRBV12-4; D unresolved. Trimming took 4 bases from V and 9 from J, leaving 10 bases between them. The CDR3 loop spans 11 amino acids.

This clonotype was detected ten times or more. The V call is TRBV18, the J call TRBJ2-1, with TRBD2 matching over 9 bases. Germline CDR1 reads KGHSH; CDR2 reads LQKENI. This CDR3 comprises 15 residues. V was pared by 3 bases and J by 3 bases, with 3 bases of the junction left unmatched. DNA for the CDR3: TGTGCCAGCTCACCTAGCGGGGGATTCTACAATGAGCAGTTCTTC. It translates to CASSPSGGFYNEQFF.

The table lists this clonotype with a few counts. The chain carries TRBV7-3 and TRBJ2-1; no clear D. The V end was cut by 2 bases, the J end by 4 bases, with 9 bases between. The CDR3 totals 14 residues. Germline CDR1 reads SGHTA; CDR2 reads FQGTGA. The CDR3 loop is CASSLVGKYNEQFF. Written as DNA, the CDR3 is TGTGCCAGCAGCTTAGTGGGCAAATACAATGAGCAGTTCTTC.

This clonotype has at least ten counts. The rearrangement links TRBV2 to TRBJ1-2; D is ambiguous. The CDR3 sequence is 13 residues long. Trimming took off 4 bases at V and 6 bases at J, with 12 bases between the two ends. From germline, CDR1 is SNHLY and CDR2 FYNNEI. CDR3 protein: CASSADGPNGYTF. CDR3 in DNA: TGTGCCAGCAGTGCCGACGGACCAAATGGCTACACCTTC.

This clonotype was seen more than once but under ten times. This chain joins TRBV25-1 and TRBJ2-1, with 8 nucleotides matching TRBD2. This CDR3 comprises 15 residues. Germline lookup yields CDR1 MGHDK and CDR2 SYGVNS. Losses at the gene ends were 1 base for V and 8 bases for J; bases not matched to a gene: 7. The chain's CDR3 is CASSEFGSGSDEQFF. The DNA of the CDR3 is TGTGCCAGCAGTGAATTCGGGAGCGGGAGCGATGAGCAGTTCTTC.

The chain is built from TRBV19 and TRBJ1-4; D gene ambiguous. CDR3 length: 13 amino acids. Germline lookup yields CDR1 LNHDA and CDR2 SQIVND (reference sequence). Trimming left V 1 base short and J 7 bases short, with 7 bases between. The CDR3 region has the DNA TGTGCCAGTAGTATAGGAAACTTTGAAAAACTGTTTTTT. The encoded protein is CASSIGNFEKLFF.

This clonotype was seen ten or more times. This rearrangement joins TRBV6-1 to TRBJ2-1; 7 bases fit TRBD2. CDR1 and CDR2 from the germline V gene are MNHNS and SASEGT. The CDR3 totals 16 residues. J lost 5 bases, V lost 5 bases, and 12 bases had no gene match. CDR3 sequence (DNA): TGTGCCAGCAGTCCTCGGGACTATCGTTGGGACAATGAGCAGTTCTTC. Its protein is CASSPRDYRWDNEQFF.

The chain links TRBV14 to TRBJ2-3; TRBD2 matches at 10 bases. This CDR3 is 15 amino acids long. V was clipped by 6 bases and J by 5 bases; unmatched bases: 8. Per the germline V gene, CDR1 is SGHDN and CDR2 is FVKESK. CDR3 sequence reads: CASREASGSEDTQYF. The CDR3 nucleotides read TGTGCCAGCAGGGAGGCTAGCGGGAGCGAAGATACGCAGTATTTT.

This clonotype was seen a few times. The junction departs from germline at one end; a sequencing error may be responsible. The chain combines TRBV18 with TRBJ2-7, with unresolved D. Germline CDR1 KGHSH, CDR2 LQKENI. This CDR3 spans 12 amino acids. Here the CDR3 reads CASSPSSSEQYF. CDR3 in DNA: TGTGCCAGCTCACCATCTTCCTCCGAGCAGTACTTC.

Ten or more counts support this clonotype. This sequence joins TRBV20-1 and TRBJ2-7; D may be TRBD1 (6 bases). CDR3 size: 13 residues. CDR1 is DFQATT and CDR2 is SNEGSKA in the germline V gene (reference sequence). Trimming stripped 5 bases from V and 4 bases from J, with 15 bases between. CDR3 bases: TGCAGTGCTCCGGACAGATTCGCGTACGAGCAGTACTTC. This sequence encodes CSAPDRFAYEQYF.

This clonotype has ten or more counts. The chain recombines TRBV30 with TRBJ2-1, with D possibly being TRBD1 (5 bases). Germline V gene lookup returns CDR1 GTSNPN and CDR2 SVGIG (reference sequence). This CDR3 has 12 residues. Trimming left V 1 base short and J 15 bases short, with 16 bases between. CDR3 bases: TGTGCCTGGAGTGGGGGCGGTCAGAGGCTGTTCTTC. This translates into CAWSGGGQRLFF.

This chain uses TRBV6-5 with TRBJ1-2; 9 bases map to TRBD1. Germline V gene lookup returns CDR1 MNHEY and CDR2 SVGAGI. The CDR3 totals 17 residues. V lost 3 bases and J lost 7; bases outside the gene matches: 15. The chain's CDR3 is CASSYIHRGHAKVGYTF. The CDR3 region has the DNA TGTGCCAGCAGTTATATTCACAGGGGGCACGCGAAAGTTGGCTACACCTTC.

This clonotype was observed many times. The chain is built from TRBV7-9 and TRBJ2-1; D unclear. The V gene lost 1 base and the J gene lost 12 bases, with 10 bases spanning the gap. CDR1 SEHNR and CDR2 FQNEAQ come from the germline V gene (reference sequence). The CDR3 spans 12 residues. CDR3 sequence: CASSLGGIGQFF. The CDR3, as DNA: TGTGCCAGCAGCTTAGGCGGAATCGGGCAGTTCTTC. Based on the CDR3 plus reference TRBV7-9 and TRBJ2-1, the full variable domain is DTGVSQNPRHKITKRGQNVTFRCDPISEHNRLYWYRQTLGQGPEFLTYFQNEAQLEKSRLLSDRFSAERPKGSFSTLEIQRTEQGDSAMYLCASSLGGIGQFFGPGTRLTVL.

Ten or more counts support this clonotype. V is TRBV15 and J is TRBJ2-1, with 10 bases that match TRBD2. The V gene end was trimmed by 8 bases and the J gene end by 5 bases; junction bases not matched to a gene: 12. From germline, CDR1 is LNHNV and CDR2 YYDKDF (reference sequence). The CDR3 contains 16 residues. CDR3 DNA sequence: TGTGCCACCTCTAGCGGAGCGGGAGGGTGGGACAATGAGCAGTTCTTC. It specifies CATSSGAGGWDNEQFF.

The genes are TRBV4-1 and TRBJ1-2, with 7 nucleotides matching TRBD1. Germline V gene sequence: CDR1 MGHRA, CDR2 YSYEKL. V lost 3 bases to trimming and J lost 4 bases; unmatched junction nucleotides: 14. This CDR3 spans 17 amino acids. In DNA form, the CDR3 reads TGCGCCAGCAGCCAGGGTGCGCGACAGGGTGCGAGCTATGGCTACACCTTC. It encodes CASSQGARQGASYGYTF.

There are many counts of this clonotype. V is TRBV10-3 and J is TRBJ2-7; 7 bases line up with TRBD2. V gave up 8 bases and J gave up 2 bases; unmatched junction bases: 21. Germline CDR1 and CDR2: ENHRY and SYGVKD. The CDR3 runs 18 residues. CDR3 bases: TGTGCCATCGAAAAGGAGGCGGCTAGCGGAAGAACTACCTACGAGCAGTACTTC. Encoded protein: CAIEKEAASGRTTYEQYF.

The rearrangement uses TRBV18 and TRBJ1-1; 7 nucleotides match TRBD1. The trim removed 1 base at V and 5 bases at J, leaving 4 bases unmatched. CDR1 and CDR2 (germline): KGHSH, LQKENI. This CDR3 contains 14 residues. The CDR3 loop reads CASSPLDRETEAFF. The CDR3 region has the DNA TGTGCCAGCTCACCACTCGACAGGGAAACTGAAGCTTTCTTT.

This clonotype was seen ten or more times. The genes are TRBV11-2 and TRBJ1-1; D is ambiguous. The CDR3 is made up of 13 amino acids. Trimming took 8 bases from V and 2 from J, leaving 12 bases between them. Germline-derived CDR1 and CDR2 are SGHAT and FQNNGV. The CDR3 reads CASSLELNTEAFF. As DNA, the CDR3 is TGTGCCAGCTCTTTGGAGCTTAACACTGAAGCTTTCTTT.

This chain connects TRBV7-2 to TRBJ2-3, with TRBD2 matching 11 bases. Per germline, CDR1 SGHTA and CDR2 FQGNSA. This CDR3 spans 15 amino acids. The ends lost 6 bases at V and 5 bases at J; junction bases unmatched: 7. The CDR3 here is CASRLTSGVEDTQYF. DNA of the CDR3: TGTGCCAGCAGGCTGACTAGCGGGGTTGAAGATACGCAGTATTTT.

This clonotype was seen a handful of times. This chain links TRBV7-9 with TRBJ2-2; D assignment may be TRBD1 or TRBD2 (5 bases each). Germline-derived CDR1 and CDR2 are SEHNR and FQNEAQ (reference sequence). The CDR3 contains 16 residues. V shed 0 bases and J shed 4 bases, with 12 bases lying between them. The chain's CDR3 is CASSLAPGPTTGELFF. The CDR3, as DNA: TGTGCCAGCAGCTTAGCTCCGGGACCGACCACCGGGGAGCTGTTTTTT.

This rearrangement joins TRBV5-4 to TRBJ1-1; maybe TRBD1 (5 bases). V was clipped by 1 base and J by 4 bases, with 11 bases between them. Per the germline V gene, CDR1 is SGHNT and CDR2 is YYREEE (reference sequence). The CDR3 totals 14 residues. The CDR3 region is CASSLQGTLTEAFF. The DNA of the CDR3 is TGTGCCAGCAGCTTGCAAGGGACTCTCACTGAAGCTTTCTTT.

This clonotype was seen only a few times. Possible read error: a much larger clone is one base away. The chain uses TRBV15 and TRBJ2-3, with TRBD2 matching 12 bases. The CDR3 sequence is 19 residues long. Germline-derived CDR1 and CDR2 are LNHNV and YYDKDF (reference sequence). The CDR3 protein is CATSRRLAGVVGSTDTRYF. The CDR3 DNA sequence: TGTGCCACCAGCAGACGACTAGCGGGAGTTGTGGGGAGCACAGATACGCGGTATTTT.

The CDR3 spells CASSQDYWTSGNTGELFF. The CDR3, as DNA: TGTGCCAGCAGCCAAGATTACTGGACTAGCGGGAACACCGGGGAGCTGTTTTTT. V and J are TRBV14 and TRBJ2-2, with 10 bases that match TRBD2. This CDR3 has 18 residues. The germline CDR1 and CDR2 sequences are SGHDN and FVKESK. The V gene end was trimmed by 0 bases and the J gene end by 1 base; junction bases not matched to a gene: 5.

This clonotype was seen repeatedly, ten times or more. The chain combines TRBV20-1 with TRBJ1-1; possibly TRBD1 for D (5 bases). CDR1 DFQATT and CDR2 SNEGSKA come from the germline V gene (reference sequence). The CDR3 has 14 residues. V lost 3 bases to trimming and J lost 3 bases, with 14 bases between them. The CDR3 coding sequence is TGCAGTGCTAGTGACCACAGGAGGGACACTGAAGCTTTCTTT. Its protein product is CSASDHRRDTEAFF.

This clonotype has ten or more counts. This chain's CDR3 is CASSSGTSGSDTQYF. The CDR3 DNA reads as TGTGCCAGCAGCAGCGGGACTAGCGGGAGCGATACGCAGTATTTT. The chain is built from TRBV7-8 and TRBJ2-3; 14 bases match TRBD2. This CDR3 is built from 15 residues. Germline V gene data show CDR1 as SGHVS and CDR2 as FQNEAQ. Trimming removed 5 bases from V and 6 bases from J; junction bases left unmatched: 4.

The table lists this clonotype with many counts. The rearrangement links TRBV28 to TRBJ2-1; D remains ambiguous. This CDR3 contains 17 residues. Trimming stripped 4 bases from V and 2 bases from J, with 18 bases between. Germline loops: CDR1 MDHEN, CDR2 SYDVKM. CDR3 sequence (DNA): TGTGCCAGCAGTTCCACCAGCGTCCCCCCGGCCTACAATGAGCAGTTCTTC. Residues: CASSSTSVPPAYNEQFF.

This clonotype was observed many times. The chain uses TRBV27 and TRBJ2-1, with TRBD2 as a possible D gene (6 bases). The V end lost 7 bases, the J end lost 7 bases, and 20 bases lay between the germline ends. There are 15 residues in the CDR3. Germline V gene data show CDR1 as MNHEY and CDR2 as SMNVEV (reference sequence). The CDR3 DNA is TGTGCCAGCACCCTATTAGGGGACCGGGGGAATGAGCAGTTCTTC. It is translated as CASTLLGDRGNEQFF.

On this clonotype itself: A much bigger clone sits one base away, suggesting this may be a read error. V gene TRBV10-3 combines with J gene TRBJ2-7; 9 bases are a match to TRBD1. Looked up from germline, CDR1 is ENHRY and CDR2 is SYGVKD. This CDR3 region has 14 residues. Trimming cost V 6 bases and J 0 bases; bases outside gene matches: 3. This CDR3 is CAIRRDRASYEQYF. CDR3 bases: TGTGCCATCAGAAGGGACAGGGCCTCCTACGAGCAGTACTTC.

The chain combines TRBV6-2 or TRBV6-3 with TRBJ2-7, with TRBD1 as a possible D gene (7 bases). The length of the CDR3 is 15 residues. CDR1 is MNHEY, CDR2 SVGEGT, per germline. V lost 6 bases, J lost 2 bases, and 17 bases lay in between. The CDR3 coding sequence is TGTGCCAGCAGAAAACGGCGGGACAGAGCCTACGAGCAGTACTTC. As protein: CASRKRRDRAYEQYF.